What follows are 25 T cell receptor beta chains derived from one specimen sequenced in a study of blood T cell repertoires in COVID-19. Profiling relied on immunoSEQ multiplex PCR, and the TCRdb table lists in-frame clones only, not all of them. Of about 210,000 clones in the sample, roughly 81% are singletons; the top ten hold 7.6%. Sample: peripheral blood. The receptors stem from a woman aged 50 to 60 with active or convalescent COVID-19.

V is TRBV24-1 and J is TRBJ1-6; D is undetermined. The CDR3 is 14 amino acids. Trimming cost V 7 bases and J 5 bases, with 11 bases left between them. Per the germline V gene, CDR1 is KGHDR and CDR2 is SFDVKD. The CDR3 nucleotides are TGTGCCACCAGCGCTAGTCGTGATAATTCACCCCTCCACTTT. The encoded protein is CATSASRDNSPLHF.

This chain connects TRBV5-1 to TRBJ1-3, with a weak D call TRBD1 (6 bases). This CDR3 spans 16 amino acids. V dropped 3 bases and J dropped 1 base, with 14 bases sitting between them. Germline CDR1 and CDR2: SGHRS and YFSETQ. CDR3 amino acids: CASSSLGGPSGNTIYF. DNA for the CDR3: TGCGCCAGCAGCTCTTTGGGGGGGCCTTCTGGAAACACCATATATTTT.

In DNA form, the CDR3 reads TGCGCCAGCAGCACGACAGGGCTTTCACCCCTCCACTTT. This gives the protein CASSTTGLSPLHF. V is TRBV5-1 and J is TRBJ1-6, with 7 bases matching TRBD1. J lost 9 bases, V lost 4 bases, and 4 bases had no gene match. The CDR3 runs to 13 residues. The V gene's germline CDR1 is SGHRS and CDR2 YFSETQ. Looking up the rest from reference TRBV5-1 and TRBJ1-6 gives the full variable domain: KAGVTQTPRYLIKTRGQQVTLSCSPISGHRSVSWYQQTPGQGLQFLFEYFSETQRNKGNFPGRFSGRQFSNSRSEMNVSTLELGDSALYLCASSTTGLSPLHFGNGTRLTVT.

The sample holds one count of this clone. The V and J genes are TRBV5-6 and TRBJ2-7; D is ambiguous. V lost 2 bases and J lost 5, with 14 bases in between. The CDR3 sequence is 14 residues long. The V gene's germline CDR1 is SGHDT and CDR2 YYEEEE. CDR3: CASSLLPYFNEQYV. DNA of the CDR3: TGTGCCAGCAGCTTACTACCCTATTTCAACGAGCAGTACGTC.

The CDR3 DNA reads as TGCGCCAGCAGCTTGTCGGCTAGCGGGAGAGTGGATACGCAGTATTTT. Translation: CASSLSASGRVDTQYF. The chain employs TRBV5-1 and TRBJ2-3, with 10 bases matching TRBD2. The CDR3 spans 16 residues. J was trimmed by 6 bases and V by 1 base; bases with no gene match: 8. Germline V lookup: CDR1 SGHRS, CDR2 YFSETQ. Full variable domain (remainder filled in from reference TRBV5-1 and TRBJ2-3): KAGVTQTPRYLIKTRGQQVTLSCSPISGHRSVSWYQQTPGQGLQFLFEYFSETQRNKGNFPGRFSGRQFSNSRSEMNVSTLELGDSALYLCASSLSASGRVDTQYFGPGTRLTVL.

This rearrangement joins TRBV19 to TRBJ2-3, with 13 bases aligning to TRBD2. With V trimmed by 7 bases and J by 4 bases, 8 bases remained unmatched. The germline V gene encodes CDR1 LNHDA and CDR2 SQIVND (reference sequence). The CDR3 has 16 residues. For the CDR3, the DNA is TGTGCCAGTATGATGACCGGGACTAGCGGGGCAGATACGCAGTATTTT. As protein: CASMMTGTSGADTQYF.

V is TRBV5-1 and J is TRBJ2-7; D perhaps matches TRBD2 (5 bases). The CDR3 loop spans 14 amino acids. The germline V gene encodes CDR1 SGHRS and CDR2 YFSETQ. V was trimmed by 3 bases and J by 3 bases, leaving 13 bases between them. CDR3 nucleotides: TGCGCCAGCAGCTACGGGATTGGGCGCTACGAGCAGTACGTC. Translation gives CASSYGIGRYEQYV.

The V gene is TRBV6-2 or TRBV6-3, the J gene TRBJ1-6; tentative D call: TRBD1 (6 bases). The CDR3 sequence is 13 residues long. Germline V gene lookup returns CDR1 MNHEY and CDR2 SVGEGT. The germline V and J ends were trimmed by 6 bases and 14 bases, with 17 bases remaining between them. The CDR3 DNA follows: TGTGCCAGCAGCCCAACGACAGGATCCGCCCTCCACTTT. The encoded protein is CASSPTTGSALHF.

The CDR3 DNA reads TGTGCCACCCGACTCCTCGGGGAGGGAGAGACCCAGTACTTC. Translation gives CATRLLGEGETQYF. V is TRBV2 and J is TRBJ2-5, with 7 nucleotides matching TRBD2. With 10 bases clipped from V and 4 bases from J, the junction kept 12 bases outside the gene matches. CDR3 length equals 14 residues. Germline CDR1 and CDR2: SNHLY and FYNNEI.

The chain links TRBV12-5 to TRBJ1-1, with a possible D match to TRBD1 (6 bases). Germline V gives CDR1 LGHNT, CDR2 FRNRAP. There are 15 residues in the CDR3. Trimming removed 2 bases from V and 3 bases from J, with 13 bases in between. CDR3 DNA: TGTGCTAGTGGTTTGTCCCAGGGGTTCCACACTGAAGCTTTCTTT. Amino acid sequence: CASGLSQGFHTEAFF. The full variable domain, completed using reference TRBV12-5 and TRBJ1-1, is DARVTQTPRHKVTEMGQEVTMRCQPILGHNTVFWYRQTMMQGLELLAYFRNRAPLDDSGMPKDRFSAEMPDATLATLKIQPSEPRDSAVYFCASGLSQGFHTEAFFGQGTRLTVV.

As concerns this clone: The DNA is left out, because the CDR3 cannot be placed on it with certainty; the CDR3 is given as TCRdb lists it. The chain is built from TRBV7-3 and TRBJ1-6; TRBD1 is taken as the D call from the table, unchecked against the DNA. From germline, CDR1 is SGHTA and CDR2 FQGTGA. The CDR3 length is 17 residues, termini included. The chain's CDR3 is CASSTSGQGPRGSPLHF.

V gene TRBV19 combines with J gene TRBJ1-6, with D uncertain. This CDR3 has 19 amino acids. V lost 2 bases, J lost 0 bases, and 17 bases lay in between. Germline lookup yields CDR1 LNHDA and CDR2 SQIVND (reference sequence). The CDR3 coding sequence is TGTGCCAGTAGTATACTTCTAGCGACCCAACGCTCCTATAATTCACCCCTCCACTTT. This translates into CASSILLATQRSYNSPLHF.

In this sample, this clone turned up once. The CDR3 bases are TGTGCCACCAGCACATGGGGACAGGCGACCACAGATACGCAGTATTTT. Protein product: CATSTWGQATTDTQYF. This chain joins TRBV15 and TRBJ2-3; 8 nucleotides match TRBD1. CDR3 length equals 16 residues. In germline, CDR1 is LNHNV, CDR2 YYDKDF (reference sequence). Unmatched junction bases numbered 8, after V lost 4 bases and J lost 2 bases.

This clone was recorded once. The V and J genes are TRBV29-1 and TRBJ1-4; D not resolved. The germline gives CDR1 SQVTM, CDR2 ANQGSEA. The CDR3 totals 10 residues. The V end lost 4 bases, the J end lost 5 bases, and 2 bases lay between the germline ends. The DNA of the CDR3 is TGCAGCGTTGCGAATGAAAAACTGTTTTTT. The encoded protein is CSVANEKLFF.

This clone was seen a few times. The chain recombines TRBV6-5 with TRBJ1-4, with D perhaps matching TRBD1 (5 bases). The CDR3 covers 15 residues. The V gene's germline CDR1 is MNHEY and CDR2 SVGAGI. V lost 4 bases and J lost 0, with 9 bases in between. As DNA, the CDR3 is TGTGCCAGCAGTTTACAGGTTGCAACTAATGAAAAACTGTTTTTT. It codes for CASSLQVATNEKLFF.

This chain links TRBV18 with TRBJ2-1, with 9 nucleotides matching TRBD1. The CDR3 is 12 residues long. Trimming cost V 3 bases and J 15 bases; bases outside gene matches: 6. Germline V gene sequence: CDR1 KGHSH, CDR2 LQKENI. The CDR3 loop reads CASSPRTGEPFF. For the CDR3, the DNA is TGTGCCAGCTCACCCCGGACAGGGGAACCGTTCTTC.

The chain recombines TRBV6-4 with TRBJ2-2, with 8 nucleotides matching TRBD2. The V and J ends lost 3 bases and 1 base, in that order; junction bases with no gene match: 1. CDR3 length equals 15 residues. Germline lookup yields CDR1 MRHNA and CDR2 SNTAGT. In DNA, the CDR3 is TGTGCCAGCAGTGAACGGGGGGGGAACACCGGGGAGCTGTTTTTT. Amino acids: CASSERGGNTGELFF.

The gene calls are TRBV10-3 and TRBJ1-2, with 9 nucleotides matching TRBD1. Losses at the gene ends were 6 bases for V and 8 bases for J; bases not matched to a gene: 4. Germline V gene data show CDR1 as ENHRY and CDR2 as SYGVKD. This CDR3 is built from 12 residues. CDR3 bases: TGTGCCATCAGGGGACAGGGCGACGGCTACACCTTC. It codes for CAIRGQGDGYTF.

This chain joins TRBV27 and TRBJ1-4; 8 nucleotides match TRBD1. Looked up from germline, CDR1 is MNHEY and CDR2 is SMNVEV (reference sequence). With 4 bases clipped from V and 8 bases from J, the junction kept 9 bases outside the gene matches. The CDR3 has 15 residues. The CDR3 protein is CASSSRQGTGEKLFF. The CDR3 nucleotides are TGTGCCAGCAGTTCCCGACAGGGGACGGGGGAAAAACTGTTTTTT.

The chain recombines TRBV12-3 or TRBV12-4 with TRBJ1-2; 8 bases agree with TRBD1. The CDR3 length is 13 residues. V trimming: 3 bases; J trimming: 4 bases; junction bases outside the gene matches: 1. In nucleotides, the CDR3 is TGTGCCAGCAGTTTCGACAGGGGCTATGGCTACACCTTC. Its translation is CASSFDRGYGYTF.

This chain joins TRBV5-1 and TRBJ2-5; weak D call: TRBD2 (7 bases). The CDR3 loop spans 14 amino acids. The ends were cut back, 2 bases at V and 5 bases at J, with 13 bases in the middle. The germline CDR1 and CDR2 sequences are SGHRS and YFSETQ. CDR3 in DNA: TGCGCCAGCAGCTTAGTCGGGGGGCGGGAGACCCAGTACTTC. Translation: CASSLVGGRETQYF.

The chain couples TRBV27 to TRBJ1-6, with 7 bases lining up with TRBD1. V lost 5 bases to trimming and J lost 6 bases; unmatched junction nucleotides: 13. The CDR3 has 17 residues. Per the germline V gene, CDR1 is MNHEY and CDR2 is SMNVEV (reference sequence). For the CDR3, the DNA is TGTGCCAGCAGTGACAACTTAAGACAGGGACCTAATTCACCCCTCCACTTT. As protein: CASSDNLRQGPNSPLHF.

This rearrangement joins TRBV6-4 to TRBJ2-2; 9 bases line up with TRBD1. CDR1 MRHNA and CDR2 SNTAGT come from the germline V gene. This CDR3 region has 15 residues. V lost 2 bases and J lost 8; bases outside the gene matches: 6. The CDR3 region is CASSDDGQGRGELFF. The CDR3 coding sequence is TGTGCCAGCAGTGACGACGGACAGGGGCGGGGGGAGCTGTTTTTT.

The chain carries TRBV6-6 and TRBJ1-1; TRBD1 matches at 10 bases. Germline loops: CDR1 MNHNY, CDR2 SVGAGI (reference sequence). The CDR3 runs to 15 residues. J was trimmed by 6 bases and V by 5 bases; bases with no gene match: 9. The CDR3 DNA reads as TGTGCCAGCAGTCCCCGGGACAGGGGAATCCCTGAAGCTTTCTTT. Translated: CASSPRDRGIPEAFF.

The rearrangement joins TRBV18 to TRBJ1-6; TRBD1 aligns across 10 bases. Losses at the gene ends were 6 bases for V and 10 bases for J; bases not matched to a gene: 6. Germline V CDR1 and CDR2: KGHSH, LQKENI. There are 14 residues in the CDR3. CDR3 DNA: TGTGCCAGCTCGGCCGGGACAGGGGTATCACCCCTCCACTTT. Translation gives CASSAGTGVSPLHF.